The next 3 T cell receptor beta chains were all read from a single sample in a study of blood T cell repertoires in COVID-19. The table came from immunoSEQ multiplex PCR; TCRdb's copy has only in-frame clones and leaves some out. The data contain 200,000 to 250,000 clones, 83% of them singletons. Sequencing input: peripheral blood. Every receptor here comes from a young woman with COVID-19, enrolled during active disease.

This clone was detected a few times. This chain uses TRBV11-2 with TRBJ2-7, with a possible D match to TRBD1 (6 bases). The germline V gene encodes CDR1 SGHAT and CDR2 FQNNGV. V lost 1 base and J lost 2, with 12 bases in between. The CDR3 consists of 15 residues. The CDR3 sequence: CASSLGRTDTYEQYF. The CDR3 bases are TGTGCCAGCAGCTTAGGGAGGACAGATACCTACGAGCAGTACTTC. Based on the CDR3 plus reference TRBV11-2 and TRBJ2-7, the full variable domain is EAGVAQSPRYKIIEKRQSVAFWCNPISGHATLYWYQQILGQGPKLLIQFQNNGVVDDSQLPKDRFSAERLKGVDSTLKIQPAKLEDSAVYLCASSLGRTDTYEQYFGPGTRLTVT.

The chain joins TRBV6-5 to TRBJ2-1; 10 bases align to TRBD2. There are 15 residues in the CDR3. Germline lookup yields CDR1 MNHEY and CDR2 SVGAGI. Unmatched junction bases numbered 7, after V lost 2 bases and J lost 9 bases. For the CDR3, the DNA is TGTGCCAGCAGTTACCAGCGGGAGGGGTTCAGTGAGCAGTTCTTC. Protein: CASSYQREGFSEQFF.

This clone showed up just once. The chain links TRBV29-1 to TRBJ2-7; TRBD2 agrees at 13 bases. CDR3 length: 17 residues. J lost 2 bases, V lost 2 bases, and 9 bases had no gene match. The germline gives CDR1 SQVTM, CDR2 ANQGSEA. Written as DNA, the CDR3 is TGCAGCGTTGAAACGTGGGGACTAGCGGGAAGAACCTACGAGCAGTACTTC. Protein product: CSVETWGLAGRTYEQYF.